The entry that follows covers one T cell receptor (beta chain) sequence. This sample stems from a study of blood T cell repertoires in COVID-19. In the source study's methods: For nucleated cells, counts were estimated from reference gene primer amplification. Sequencing used immunoSEQ multiplex PCR; TCRdb keeps in-frame clones, though not all of them. The V and J calls and clone size come from that table; D and trimming were worked out from the DNA. This table holds some 100,000 clones, roughly 78% found once. Source material: peripheral blood. The TCR comes from a man aged 50 to 59 with active or convalescent COVID-19.

Here the CDR3 reads CASSLWGQGAAGHDTDTQYF. The CDR3 bases are TGTGCCAGCAGTTTATGGGGTCAGGGTGCAGCGGGACACGATACAGATACGCAGTATTTT. The chain is built from TRBV28 and TRBJ2-3; tentative D call: TRBD2 (7 bases). This CDR3 is 20 amino acids long. With 0 bases removed from V and 3 bases from J, the gap between germline ends came to 25 bases. Germline CDR1 is MDHEN and CDR2 is SYDVKM.